This T cell receptor (beta chain) is from a study of T cell repertoires in cytomegalovirus infection (dated by TCRdb to between 2017 and 2020). With respect to the entire study: Because public TCR beta signatures pointed to carriage of CMV infection together with the matching HLA type, the HLA type of each donor mattered for the analysis.

Germline trimming: 6 bases from V, 0 bases from J; junction bases outside gene matches: 13. Based on the germline V gene, the CDR1 and CDR2 sequences are SGHAT and FQNNGV. CDR3 length: 18 amino acids, cysteine to phenylalanine. The read is trimmed to its CDR3 DNA, 54 bases read in frame from base 1. The run used an Illumina HiSeq 1500. Using fastp at Q25 and MiXCR, TCRdb reprocessed the public reads and kept productive beta chains. Each entry is one CDR3 protein sequence, shown with its most common DNA and genes. The sample table contains about 740,000 distinct CDR3 sequences; only one count was recorded for 35% of them. The ten biggest clones cover 2.8% of the sample. In the case of this clonotype: What antigen it recognizes has not been identified. No much larger clone exists at a distance of one base, and base qualities are not known.

Paper-wide results and their limitations: The ex vivo response was dominated by HLA-C-restricted CMV-specific TCR beta clonotypes, which also provided the single most frequent clonotype in two of eight donors. In both this cohort and an independent approximately 400-donor cohort, the cumulative frequency of public TCR beta family members distinguished carriers of CMV infection plus the relevant HLA type.

Rearrangement joined TRBV11-2 to TRBJ2-1, and 8 junction bases match TRBD2. This TCR came from a human donor in good health (CMV status not recorded). Some clones in this sample may be carry-over from other donors' samples. The sample comprised PBMCs. The DNA reads as follows: TGTGCCAGCAGGGGGGAGATTAGCGGGGTTCTCTCCTACAATGAGCAGTTCTTC. Its translation reads: CASRGEISGVLSYNEQFF.